This T cell receptor (beta chain) is drawn from a study of blood T cell repertoires in COVID-19. Background on the study: Nucleic acid was either cDNA or gDNA, and it came from T cells, B-cell-depleted T cells, or PBMCs.

Trimming left V 5 bases short and J 0 bases short, with 10 bases between. The CDR3 is made up of 15 amino acids. Germline V CDR1 and CDR2: SGHAT, FQNNGV. Using immunoSEQ multiplex PCR, the repertoire was profiled, and TCRdb retains in-frame clones only, with some absent. The data show hundreds of thousands of clones, 85% to 90% seen once. Sequenced sample: peripheral blood. This chain joins TRBV11-2 and TRBJ1-4, with D uncertain. The TCR comes from a man in his 70s with acute or convalescent COVID-19. The CDR3 nucleotides read TGTGCCAGCAGCATAACTGGTGCAACTAATGAAAAACTGTTTTTT. Amino acid sequence: CASSITGATNEKLFF.